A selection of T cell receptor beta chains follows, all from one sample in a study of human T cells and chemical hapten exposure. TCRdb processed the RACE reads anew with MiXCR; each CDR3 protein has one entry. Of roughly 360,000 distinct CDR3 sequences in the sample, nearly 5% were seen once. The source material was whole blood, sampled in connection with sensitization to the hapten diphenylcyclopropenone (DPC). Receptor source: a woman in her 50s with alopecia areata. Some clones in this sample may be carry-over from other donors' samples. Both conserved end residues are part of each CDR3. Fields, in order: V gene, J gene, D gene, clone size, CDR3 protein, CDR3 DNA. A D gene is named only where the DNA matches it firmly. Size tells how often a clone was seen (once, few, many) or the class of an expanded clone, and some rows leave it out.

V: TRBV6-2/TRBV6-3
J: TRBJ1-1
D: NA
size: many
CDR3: CASSYEQNGNTEAFF
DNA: TGTGCCAGCAGTTACGAGCAGAATGGGAACACTGAAGCTTTCTTT

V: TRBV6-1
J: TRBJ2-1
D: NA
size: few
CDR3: CASSPWEYNEQFF
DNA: TGTGCCAGCAGTCCCTGGGAATACAATGAGCAGTTCTTC

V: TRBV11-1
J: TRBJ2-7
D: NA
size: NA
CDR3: CASSLGGGRSYEQYF
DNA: TGTGCCAGCAGCTTAGGTGGTGGCCGGTCCTACGAGCAGTACTTC

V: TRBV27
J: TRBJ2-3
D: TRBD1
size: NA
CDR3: CASSSTSGTGGTDTQYF
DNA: TGTGCCAGCAGTTCAACTTCCGGGACAGGGGGCACAGATACGCAGTATTTT

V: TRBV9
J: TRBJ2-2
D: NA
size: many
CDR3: CASSPSGALVAGELFF
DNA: TGTGCCAGCAGCCCATCGGGGGCTTTGGTCGCCGGGGAGCTGTTTTTT

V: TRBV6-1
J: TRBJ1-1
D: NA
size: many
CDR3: CASSTTGEAFF
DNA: TGTGCCAGCAGTACGACAGGTGAAGCTTTCTTT

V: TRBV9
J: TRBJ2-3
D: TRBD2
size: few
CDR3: CASSSHGGGATDTQYF
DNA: TGTGCCAGCAGCTCTCATGGCGGGGGGGCGACAGATACGCAGTATTTT

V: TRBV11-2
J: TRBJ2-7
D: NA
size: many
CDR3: CASSLYVGPYEQYF
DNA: TGTGCCAGCAGCTTATACGTCGGACCCTACGAGCAGTACTTC

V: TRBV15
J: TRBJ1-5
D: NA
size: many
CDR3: CATSRESSNQPQHF
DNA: TGTGCCACCAGCAGAGAATCTAGCAATCAGCCCCAGCATTTT

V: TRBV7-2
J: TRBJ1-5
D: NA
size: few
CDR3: CASSRTGSWGVGQPQHF
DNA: TGTGCCAGCAGCCGCACCGGGTCATGGGGCGTCGGGCAGCCCCAGCATTTT

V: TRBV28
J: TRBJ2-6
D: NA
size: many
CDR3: CAHGPGANVLTF
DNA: TGTGCCCACGGTCCTGGGGCCAACGTCCTGACTTTC

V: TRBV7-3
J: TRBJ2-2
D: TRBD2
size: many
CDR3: CASSPLPGLAGDTGELFF
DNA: TGTGCCAGCAGCCCACTCCCCGGACTAGCGGGGGACACCGGGGAGCTGTTTTTT

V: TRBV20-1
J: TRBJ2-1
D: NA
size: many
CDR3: CSARVLEEGNEQFF
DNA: TGCAGTGCTAGAGTGCTCGAGGAGGGCAATGAGCAGTTCTTC

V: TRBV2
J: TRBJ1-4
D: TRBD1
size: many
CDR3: CASTGTGGVKLFF
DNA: TGTGCCAGCACCGGGACAGGGGGCGTAAAACTGTTTTTT

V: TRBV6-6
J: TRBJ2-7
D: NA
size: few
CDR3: CASSSQRGEQYF
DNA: TGTGCCAGCAGTTCCCAGAGGGGTGAGCAGTACTTC

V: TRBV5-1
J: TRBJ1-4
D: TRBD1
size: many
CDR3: CASSTGTGNEKLFF
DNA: TGCGCCAGCAGCACCGGGACAGGGAATGAAAAACTGTTTTTT

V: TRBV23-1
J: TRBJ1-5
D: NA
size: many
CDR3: CATYDRSNQPQHF
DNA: TGCGCCACCTACGACAGGAGCAATCAGCCCCAGCATTTT

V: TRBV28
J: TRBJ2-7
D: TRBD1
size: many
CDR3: CASTPGTGVGEQYF
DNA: TGTGCCAGCACCCCAGGGACAGGGGTTGGCGAGCAGTACTTC

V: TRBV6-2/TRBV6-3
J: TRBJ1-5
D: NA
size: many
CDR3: CASSTNIYNQPQHF
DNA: TGTGCCAGCAGTACAAATATCTACAATCAGCCCCAGCATTTT

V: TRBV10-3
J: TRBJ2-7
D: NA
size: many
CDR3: CAISDLLVTYEQYF
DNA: TGTGCCATCAGTGACCTCCTTGTTACCTACGAGCAGTACTTC

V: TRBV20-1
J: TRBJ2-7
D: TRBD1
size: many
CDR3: CSAAAGTGRNEQYF
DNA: TGCAGTGCTGCCGCCGGGACAGGGAGGAACGAGCAGTACTTC

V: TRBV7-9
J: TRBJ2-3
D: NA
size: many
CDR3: CASSGRGGHIIRDTQYF
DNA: TGTGCCAGCAGCGGCAGAGGGGGACATATAATCAGGGATACGCAGTATTTT

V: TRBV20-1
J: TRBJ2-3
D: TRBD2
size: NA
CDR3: CSAAGGAGVTDTQYF
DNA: TGCAGTGCTGCGGGGGGAGCGGGAGTTACAGATACGCAGTATTTT

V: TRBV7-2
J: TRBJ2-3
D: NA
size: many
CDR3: CASSLSDIRTDTQYF
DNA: TGTGCCAGCAGCTTATCGGACATACGCACAGATACGCAGTATTTT

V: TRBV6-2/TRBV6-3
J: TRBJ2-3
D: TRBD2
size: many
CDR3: CASQPAGEGTDTQYF
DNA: TGTGCCAGCCAACCAGCGGGAGAGGGCACAGATACGCAGTATTTT

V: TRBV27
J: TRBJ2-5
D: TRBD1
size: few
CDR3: CASRVLGQVETQYF
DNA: TGTGCCAGCAGGGTACTTGGACAGGTTGAGACCCAGTACTTC

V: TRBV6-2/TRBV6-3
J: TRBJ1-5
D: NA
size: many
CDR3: CASSPPLQPQHF
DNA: TGTGCCAGCAGCCCTCCACTTCAGCCCCAGCATTTT

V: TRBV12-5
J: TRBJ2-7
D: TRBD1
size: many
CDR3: CASGLETGGSYEQYF
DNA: TGTGCTAGTGGTTTGGAGACAGGGGGTTCCTACGAGCAGTACTTC

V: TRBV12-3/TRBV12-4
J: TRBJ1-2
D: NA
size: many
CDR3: CASSRIGPDGYTF
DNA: TGTGCCAGCAGCCGAATTGGCCCCGATGGCTACACCTTC

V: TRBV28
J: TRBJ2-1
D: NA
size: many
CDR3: CASRQGGSHNEQFF
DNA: TGTGCCAGCCGCCAGGGGGGATCCCACAATGAGCAGTTCTTC

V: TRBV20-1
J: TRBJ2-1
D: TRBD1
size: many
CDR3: CLVPGQDKNEQFF
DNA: TGCCTTGTTCCGGGACAGGATAAGAATGAGCAGTTCTTC